The source of this TCR beta chain is a study of T cell responses to AZD1222 COVID-19 vaccine. Whole-study results and caveats: Along spike, vaccine-associated CD4 TCRs were found throughout, with dominance at 160-218 and 743-854. In a largely white British group with more females than males, clonal diversity was possibly underestimated. Spike-specific TCR repertoires showed rising breadth and depth after two AZD1222 doses. Samples come after the peak T cell response, not at day 14.

In regard to this clone: The antigen remains undetermined.

The CDR3 length is 13 residues. CDR1 is LNHDA and CDR2 is SQIVND in the germline V gene (reference sequence). Trimming left V 6 bases short and J 7 bases short, with 16 bases between. Assay used: immunoSEQ multiplex PCR; TCRdb lists only in-frame clones, some missing. The sample lists approximately 110,000 clones, about 91% occurring once. This chain uses TRBV19 with TRBJ2-7, with D perhaps TRBD2 (5 bases). The receptor was isolated from an adult who received the AZD1222 COVID-19 vaccine. The sample here was peripheral blood, taken 28 days after the second AZD1222 dose. CDR3 in amino acids: CASSDLGRGEQYF. CDR3 DNA sequence: TGTGCCAGTAGCGACCTTGGGAGAGGGGAGCAGTACTTC.